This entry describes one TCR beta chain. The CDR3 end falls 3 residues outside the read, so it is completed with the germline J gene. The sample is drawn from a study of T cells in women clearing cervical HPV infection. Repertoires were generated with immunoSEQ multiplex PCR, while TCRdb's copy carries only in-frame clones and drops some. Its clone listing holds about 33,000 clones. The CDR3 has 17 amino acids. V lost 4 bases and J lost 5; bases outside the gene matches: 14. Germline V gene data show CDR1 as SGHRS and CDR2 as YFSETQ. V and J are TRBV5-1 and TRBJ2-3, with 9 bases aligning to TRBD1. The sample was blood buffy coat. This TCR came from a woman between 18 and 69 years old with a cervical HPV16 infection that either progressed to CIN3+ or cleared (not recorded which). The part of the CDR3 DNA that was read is TGCGCCAGCAGCCCGTCTCCCGGACAGGGGCAGGTAGATACG. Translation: CASSPSPGQGQVDT. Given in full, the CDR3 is CASSPSPGQGQVDTQYF.